The entry that follows covers one TCR beta chain sequence. The sample is drawn from a study of blood T cell repertoires in COVID-19. Study-level information: Sites in the United States, Italy and Spain provided acute and convalescent COVID-19 samples. PBMCs, B-cell-depleted T cells, or T cells provided the cDNA or gDNA that made up the material.

The CDR3 covers 14 residues. Looked up from germline, CDR1 is GTSNPN and CDR2 is SVGIG (reference sequence). V lost 1 base, J lost 4 bases, and 11 bases lay in between. Study processing details: Amplified reference gene primers provided the basis for estimating nucleated cell counts. Sequencing was performed with immunoSEQ multiplex PCR; in TCRdb, only in-frame clones are kept and a portion is missing. That table furnishes V, J and clone size, whereas the DNA furnished D and trimming. This sample has some 100,000 clones, with approximately 82% found just once. The sample taken for sequencing was peripheral blood. The chain links TRBV30 to TRBJ2-1; TRBD2 is a possible D gene (5 bases). The TCR originated in an elderly woman with active or convalescent COVID-19. The DNA of the CDR3 is TGTGCCTGGAGTGCGAGGGTCTGGTACAATGAGCAGTTCTTC. Translating it yields CAWSARVWYNEQFF.